The 6 T cell receptor beta chains below were found in one sample sequenced in a study of blood T cells in healthy people across ages. Primers used in a second PCR of about 6 to 12 cycles were a sample-barcoded 5' primer and a J-beta primer mix. TCRdb fed the 5' RACE reads into MiXCR, producing one record per CDR3 protein. The sample has approximately 780,000 distinct CDR3 sequences, roughly 25% seen once; the top ten hold approximately 2.9%. These data were also reused for a study on T cells of mothers and their children.

What was sequenced was blood. Receptors originate from a boy between 5 and 17 years old in good health.

The V call is TRBV7-2, the J call TRBJ2-1; 14 bases map to TRBD2. CDR1 and CDR2 from the germline V gene are SGHTA and FQGNSA. CDR3 size: 17 residues. Unmatched junction bases numbered 2, after V lost 0 bases and J lost 4 bases. The CDR3 DNA reads TGTGCCAGCAGCTTAGCTGGGACTAGCGGGGGTTACAATGAGCAGTTCTTC. It codes for CASSLAGTSGGYNEQFF.

The V call is TRBV20-1, the J call TRBJ2-2, with TRBD2 identical over 7 bases. The germline V gene has CDR1 DFQATT and CDR2 SNEGSKA (reference sequence). V lost 3 bases to trimming and J lost 7 bases; unmatched junction nucleotides: 17. This CDR3 comprises 17 residues. The CDR3 reads CSARPIAGQVNGGELFF. The CDR3 DNA is TGCAGTGCTAGGCCAATAGCGGGCCAGGTGAATGGCGGGGAGCTGTTTTTT.

V and J are TRBV12-3 or TRBV12-4 and TRBJ2-3, with D unclear. The CDR3 has 14 residues. Trimming removed 2 bases from V and 6 bases from J, with 12 bases in between. The CDR3 nucleotides are TGTGCCAGCAGTTTAAGACCTAGAATGGATACGCAGTATTTT. Amino acids: CASSLRPRMDTQYF.

The rearrangement joins TRBV18 to TRBJ2-3; 8 nucleotides align to TRBD1. The trim removed 6 bases at V and 6 bases at J, leaving 8 bases unmatched. Per the germline V gene, CDR1 is KGHSH and CDR2 is LQKENI. CDR3 length equals 14 residues. The CDR3 DNA sequence: TGTGCCAGCTCGCCGACAGGGGATGGCGATACGCAGTATTTT. Translation: CASSPTGDGDTQYF.

The J gene is TRBJ1-6, the V gene TRBV12-3 or TRBV12-4; D ambiguous. CDR3 length: 12 amino acids. Trimming left V 4 bases short and J 17 bases short, with 15 bases between. CDR3 DNA: TGTGCCAGCAGTTCCTACATAGCGGGGATCCACTTT. Translating it yields CASSSYIAGIHF.

This clonotype has at least ten counts. As DNA, the CDR3 is TGCGCCAGCAGCACGGACGGGAATCAGCCCCAGCATTTT. The encoded protein is CASSTDGNQPQHF. The V gene is TRBV5-1, the J gene TRBJ1-5, with D hard to call. Germline CDR1 is SGHRS and CDR2 is YFSETQ. This CDR3 region has 13 residues. Trimming pared 4 bases from V and 4 bases from J, leaving 9 bases between.